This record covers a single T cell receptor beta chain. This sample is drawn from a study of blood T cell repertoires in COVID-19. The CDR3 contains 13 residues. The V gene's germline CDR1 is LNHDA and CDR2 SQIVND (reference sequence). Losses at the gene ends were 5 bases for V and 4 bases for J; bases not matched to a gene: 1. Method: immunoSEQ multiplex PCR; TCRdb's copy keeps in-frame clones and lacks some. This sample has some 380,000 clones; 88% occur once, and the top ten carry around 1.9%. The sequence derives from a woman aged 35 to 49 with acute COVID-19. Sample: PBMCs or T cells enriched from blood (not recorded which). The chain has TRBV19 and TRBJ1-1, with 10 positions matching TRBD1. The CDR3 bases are TGTGCCAGTAGTGGACAGGGGGGCACTGAAGCTTTCTTT. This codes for CASSGQGGTEAFF. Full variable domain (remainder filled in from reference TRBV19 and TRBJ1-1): DGGITQSPKYLFRKEGQNVTLSCEQNLNHDAMYWYRQDPGQGLRLIYYSQIVNDFQKGDIAEGYSVSREKKESFPLTVTSAQKNPTAFYLCASSGQGGTEAFFGQGTRLTVV.